This T cell receptor beta chain was found in a study of cytomegalovirus exposure and HLA in healthy donors. Study-wide context: Earlier, almost 120 million unique TCR beta sequences were recovered from roughly 200 million T cells by an analysis.

The study ran its PCR with 60 Vbeta and 13 Jbeta primers. Profiling relied on immunoSEQ multiplex PCR, and the TCRdb table lists in-frame clones only, not all of them. The sample consists of hundreds of thousands of clones, 70% to 80% of them appearing once. Germline CDR1 reads MNHEY; CDR2 reads SMNVEV (reference sequence). Trimming at V came to 4 bases and at J to 5 bases, leaving 14 bases not matched to a gene. The CDR3 totals 16 residues. This sequence originates from an older woman in good health and CMV-seropositive. The chain has TRBV27 and TRBJ2-7, with TRBD1 identical over 7 bases. The sample taken for sequencing was PBMCs. The CDR3 sequence is CASSSRPGTVFHEQYF. DNA for the CDR3: TGTGCCAGCAGTTCACGCCCCGGGACAGTGTTCCACGAGCAGTACTTC.